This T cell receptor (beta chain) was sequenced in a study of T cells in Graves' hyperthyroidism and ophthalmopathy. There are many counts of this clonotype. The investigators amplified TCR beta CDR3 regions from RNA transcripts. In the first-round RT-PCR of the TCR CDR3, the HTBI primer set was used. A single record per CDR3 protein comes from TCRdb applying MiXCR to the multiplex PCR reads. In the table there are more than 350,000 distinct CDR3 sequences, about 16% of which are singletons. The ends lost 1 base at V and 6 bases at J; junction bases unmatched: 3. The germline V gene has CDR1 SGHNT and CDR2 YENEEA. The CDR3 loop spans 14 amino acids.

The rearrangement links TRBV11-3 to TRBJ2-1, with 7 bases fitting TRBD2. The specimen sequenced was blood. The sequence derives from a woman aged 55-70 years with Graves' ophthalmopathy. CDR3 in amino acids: CASSLVAGTNEQFF. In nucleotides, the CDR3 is TGTGCCAGCAGCTTAGTAGCGGGTACCAATGAGCAGTTCTTC.